This TCR beta chain was captured in a study of vaccination effects on CD4 cells after COVID-19. Notes on the study in general: Few convalescent patients were studied, and early post-infection samples were lacking.

TCRdb's table, derived via immunoSEQ multiplex PCR, lists solely in-frame clones and lacks some. Of around 71,000 clones in the sample, approximately 70% were seen once. This CDR3 is 16 amino acids long. Germline values: CDR1 MGHDK, CDR2 SYGVNS. Trimming cost V 4 bases and J 0 bases; bases outside gene matches: 4. This clone was picked up a small number of times. Its antigen is unidentified. The ViraFEST assay expanded antigen-specific CD4+ T cells with viral peptide pools before sequencing. The culture ran for 10 days before CD4+ T cells were isolated. Among the vaccine recipients, none had a prior SARS-CoV-2 infection, and nucleocapsid antibodies were negative. The culture medium for about 2 million PBMC per well included 8.5 to 10 IU/ml IL-2 and 8.5 to 10 ug/ml peptides. IL-2 medium was substituted for half the medium on days 3 and 7.

The V call is TRBV25-1, the J call TRBJ1-4; TRBD1 matches at 8 bases. This specimen was CD4+ T cells from PBMCs cultured with HCoV-OC43 spike peptides, taken before COVID-19 vaccination. The subset: HCoV-OC43 spike overlapping peptide pool stimulation. The clonotype originates from a human donor who received a COVID-19 vaccine. This CDR3 reads CASSATDRATNEKLFF. The CDR3 region has the DNA TGTGCCAGCAGTGCCACGGACAGGGCAACTAATGAAAAACTGTTTTTT.